This entry lists 8 T cell receptor beta chains sequenced from one sample in a study of read filtering for tumor transcriptome and immune sequencing. From 400 to 450 ng of RNA, a library with molecular barcoded alpha/delta and beta/gamma adaptors was made. TCRdb redid the calling of the reads with MiXCR, one entry per CDR3 protein. Altogether about 90,000 distinct CDR3 sequences are present, around an eighth being singletons, with the ten largest covering approximately 15%. What was sequenced was a population of CD138-negative cells sorted from bone marrow. These receptors all stem from a donor at least 40 years old with multiple myeloma.

This clonotype was observed many times. The V and J genes are TRBV29-1 and TRBJ2-2; 9 bases agree with TRBD1. The length of the CDR3 is 14 residues. J gave up 5 bases and V 5 bases, and 6 bases lay outside the gene matches. CDR1 and CDR2 (germline): SQVTM, ANQGSEA. Here the CDR3 DNA reads TGCAGCGTTTGGCCGGGACAGGGAACCGGGGAGCTGTTTTTT. This gives the protein CSVWPGQGTGELFF.

This clonotype showed up just a few times. This could be a read error, since a much larger clone is one nucleotide away. This chain uses TRBV6-5 with TRBJ2-3; unclear D gene. The V end lost 7 bases, the J end lost 6 bases, and 17 bases lay between the germline ends. Germline loops: CDR1 MNHEY, CDR2 SVGAGI. The CDR3 is 14 residues long. CDR3 residues: CASNERSLWDTQYF. CDR3 nucleotides: TGTGCCAGCAATGAAAGGTCTTTGTGGGATACGCAGTATTTT.

This clonotype was detected ten times or more. The V gene is TRBV3-1, the J gene TRBJ2-3; weak D call: TRBD1 (6 bases). CDR3 size: 16 residues. Germline loops: CDR1 LGHDT, CDR2 YNNKEL (reference sequence). Trimming stripped 0 bases from V and 3 bases from J, with 13 bases between. The CDR3 DNA sequence: TGTGCCAGCAGCCAAGATGGGACACGTGAGACAGATACGCAGTATTTT. This sequence encodes CASSQDGTRETDTQYF.

This clonotype showed up many times. The chain has TRBV11-2 and TRBJ1-1; no reliable D call. Trimming stripped 3 bases from V and 5 bases from J, with 10 bases between. Germline CDR1 reads SGHAT; CDR2 reads FQNNGV. This CDR3 spans 13 amino acids. Here the CDR3 DNA reads TGTGCCAGCAGCTTTTTTGCAAATACTGAAGCTTTCTTT. It codes for CASSFFANTEAFF.

This chain links TRBV25-1 with TRBJ2-7; 7 bases map to TRBD1. The germline gives CDR1 MGHDK, CDR2 SYGVNS. V trimming: 5 bases; J trimming: 5 bases; junction bases outside the gene matches: 9. CDR3 length equals 14 residues. The CDR3 reads CASSRDRAYDEQYF. CDR3 in DNA: TGTGCCAGCAGTCGCGACAGGGCTTACGACGAGCAGTACTTC.

As for this clonotype: The germline gene is not matched at one end of the junction; a read error may be the cause. The genes are TRBV4-1 and TRBJ2-6, with D possibly TRBD1 on 6 matching bases. In germline, CDR1 is MGHRA, CDR2 YSYEKL. The CDR3 is 18 amino acids. CDR3 amino acids: CASSPYDRLNSGAYVLTF. For the CDR3, the DNA is TGCGCCAGCAGCCCGTACGACAGGCTAAACTCCGGGGCCTACGTCCTGACTTTC.

This clonotype occurred many times. This chain links TRBV19 with TRBJ2-5; 9 bases are a match to TRBD2. CDR3 length equals 14 residues. Unmatched junction bases numbered 6, after V lost 6 bases and J lost 4 bases. Germline V gene lookup returns CDR1 LNHDA and CDR2 SQIVND (reference sequence). CDR3 nucleotide sequence: TGTGCCAGTAGCGATAGCGGGAGTACAGAGACCCAGTACTTC. Its protein product is CASSDSGSTETQYF.

This clonotype was seen repeatedly, ten times or more. V gene TRBV5-1 combines with J gene TRBJ2-1, with TRBD2 matching over 8 bases. Germline-derived CDR1 and CDR2 are SGHRS and YFSETQ. V shed 5 bases and J 4 bases; nucleotides not matched to a gene: 8. This CDR3 has 15 residues. The CDR3 nucleotides are TGCGCCAGCAGTCTAGCGGGTAGTATATACAATGAGCAGTTCTTC. This gives the protein CASSLAGSIYNEQFF. Together with reference TRBV5-1 and TRBJ2-1, the CDR3 gives the full variable domain: KAGVTQTPRYLIKTRGQQVTLSCSPISGHRSVSWYQQTPGQGLQFLFEYFSETQRNKGNFPGRFSGRQFSNSRSEMNVSTLELGDSALYLCASSLAGSIYNEQFFGPGTRLTVL.